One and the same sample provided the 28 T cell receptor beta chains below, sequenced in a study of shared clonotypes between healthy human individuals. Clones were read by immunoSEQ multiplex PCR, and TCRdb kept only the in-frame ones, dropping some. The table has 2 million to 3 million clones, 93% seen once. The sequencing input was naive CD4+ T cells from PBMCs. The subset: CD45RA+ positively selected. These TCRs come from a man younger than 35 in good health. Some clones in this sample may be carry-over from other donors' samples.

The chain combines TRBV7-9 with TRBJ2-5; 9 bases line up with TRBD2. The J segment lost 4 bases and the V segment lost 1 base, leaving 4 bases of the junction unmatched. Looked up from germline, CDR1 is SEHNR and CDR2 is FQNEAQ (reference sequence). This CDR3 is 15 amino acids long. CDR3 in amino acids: CASSLGSLAGETQYF. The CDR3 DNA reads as TGTGCCAGCAGCTTAGGATCACTAGCGGGAGAGACCCAGTACTTC.

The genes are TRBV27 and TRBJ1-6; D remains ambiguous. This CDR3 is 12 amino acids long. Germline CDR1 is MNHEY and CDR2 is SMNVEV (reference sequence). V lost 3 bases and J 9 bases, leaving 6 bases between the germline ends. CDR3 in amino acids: CASSLAGSPLHF. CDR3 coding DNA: TGTGCCAGCAGTTTGGCAGGTTCACCCCTCCACTTT.

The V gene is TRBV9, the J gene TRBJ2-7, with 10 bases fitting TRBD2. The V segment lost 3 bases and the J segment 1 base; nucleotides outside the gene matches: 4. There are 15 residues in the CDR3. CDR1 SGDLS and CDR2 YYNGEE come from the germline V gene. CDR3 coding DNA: TGTGCCAGCAGCGAGCGAGCGGGAGGGTCCTACGAGCAGTACTTC. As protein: CASSERAGGSYEQYF.

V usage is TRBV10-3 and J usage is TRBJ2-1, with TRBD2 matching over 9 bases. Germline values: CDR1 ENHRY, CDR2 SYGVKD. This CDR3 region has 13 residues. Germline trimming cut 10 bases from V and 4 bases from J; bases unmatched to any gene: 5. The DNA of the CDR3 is TGTGCCACCGAGGGACTAGCTTACAATGAGCAGTTCTTC. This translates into CATEGLAYNEQFF.

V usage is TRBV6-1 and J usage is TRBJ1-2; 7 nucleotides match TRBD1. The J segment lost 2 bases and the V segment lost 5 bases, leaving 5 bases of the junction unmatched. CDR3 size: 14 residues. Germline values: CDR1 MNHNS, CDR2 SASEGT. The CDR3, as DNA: TGTGCCAGCAGTCCCCTGACAGGGAACTATGGCTACACCTTC. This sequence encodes CASSPLTGNYGYTF.

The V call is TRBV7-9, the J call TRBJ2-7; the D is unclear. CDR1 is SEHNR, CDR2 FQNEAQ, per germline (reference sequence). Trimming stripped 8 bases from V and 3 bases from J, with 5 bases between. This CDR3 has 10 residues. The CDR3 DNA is TGTGCCAGCGGTGACTACGAGCAGTACTTC. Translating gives CASGDYEQYF. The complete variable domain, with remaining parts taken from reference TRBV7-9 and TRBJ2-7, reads DTGVSQNPRHKITKRGQNVTFRCDPISEHNRLYWYRQTLGQGPEFLTYFQNEAQLEKSRLLSDRFSAERPKGSFSTLEIQRTEQGDSAMYLCASGDYEQYFGPGTRLTVT.

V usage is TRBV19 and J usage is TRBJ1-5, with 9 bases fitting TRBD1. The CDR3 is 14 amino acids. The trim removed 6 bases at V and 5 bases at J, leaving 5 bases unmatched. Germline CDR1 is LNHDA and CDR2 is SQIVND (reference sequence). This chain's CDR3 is CASSRDRDHQPQHF. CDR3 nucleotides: TGTGCCAGTAGCCGGGACAGGGACCATCAGCCCCAGCATTTT.

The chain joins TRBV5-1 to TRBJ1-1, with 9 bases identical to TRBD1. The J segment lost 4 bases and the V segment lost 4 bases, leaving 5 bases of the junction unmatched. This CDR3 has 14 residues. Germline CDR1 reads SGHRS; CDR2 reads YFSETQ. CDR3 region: CASSPGQGTTEAFF. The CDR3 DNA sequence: TGCGCCAGCAGCCCGGGACAGGGAACCACTGAAGCTTTCTTT. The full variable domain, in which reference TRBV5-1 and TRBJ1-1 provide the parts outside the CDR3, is KAGVTQTPRYLIKTRGQQVTLSCSPISGHRSVSWYQQTPGQGLQFLFEYFSETQRNKGNFPGRFSGRQFSNSRSEMNVSTLELGDSALYLCASSPGQGTTEAFFGQGTRLTVV.

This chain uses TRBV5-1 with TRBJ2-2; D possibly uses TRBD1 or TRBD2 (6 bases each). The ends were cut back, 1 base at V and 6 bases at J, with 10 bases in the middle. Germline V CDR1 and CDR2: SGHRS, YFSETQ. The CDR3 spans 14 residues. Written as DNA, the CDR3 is TGCGCCAGCAGCTTGCGGGGGCAGTCCGGGGAGCTGTTTTTT. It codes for CASSLRGQSGELFF.

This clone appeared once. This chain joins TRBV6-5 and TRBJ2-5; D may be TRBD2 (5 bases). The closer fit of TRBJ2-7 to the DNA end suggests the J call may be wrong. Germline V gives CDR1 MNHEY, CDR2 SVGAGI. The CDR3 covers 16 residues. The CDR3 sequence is CASSYSASGKTYEQYF. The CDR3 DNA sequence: TGTGCCAGCAGTTACTCGGCGAGCGGAAAAACCTACGAGCAGTACTTC.

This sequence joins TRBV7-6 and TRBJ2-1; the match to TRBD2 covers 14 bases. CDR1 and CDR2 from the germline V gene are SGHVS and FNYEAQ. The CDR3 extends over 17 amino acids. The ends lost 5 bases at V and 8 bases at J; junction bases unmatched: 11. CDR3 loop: CASSLGTSGSLDHEQFF. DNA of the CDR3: TGTGCCAGCAGCCTGGGGACTAGCGGGAGCTTGGATCATGAGCAGTTCTTC.

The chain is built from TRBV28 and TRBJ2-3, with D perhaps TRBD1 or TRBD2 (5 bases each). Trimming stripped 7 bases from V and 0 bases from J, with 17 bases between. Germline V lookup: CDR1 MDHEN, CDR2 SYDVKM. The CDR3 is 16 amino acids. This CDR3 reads CASKGWRGDSTDTQYF. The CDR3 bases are TGTGCCAGCAAAGGATGGCGAGGGGACAGCACAGATACGCAGTATTTT.

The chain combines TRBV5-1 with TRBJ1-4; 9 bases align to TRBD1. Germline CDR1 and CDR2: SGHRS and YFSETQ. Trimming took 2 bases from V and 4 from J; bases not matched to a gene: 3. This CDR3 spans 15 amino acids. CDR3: CASSFSTGGNEKLFF. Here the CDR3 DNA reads TGCGCCAGCAGCTTTTCGACAGGGGGTAATGAAAAACTGTTTTTT.

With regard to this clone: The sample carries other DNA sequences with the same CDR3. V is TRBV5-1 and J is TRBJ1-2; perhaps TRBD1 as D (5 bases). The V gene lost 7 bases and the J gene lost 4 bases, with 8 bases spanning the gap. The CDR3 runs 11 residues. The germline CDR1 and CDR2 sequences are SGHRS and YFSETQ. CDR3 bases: TGCGCCAGCTCAGACAGCTATGGCTACACCTTC. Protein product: CASSDSYGYTF.

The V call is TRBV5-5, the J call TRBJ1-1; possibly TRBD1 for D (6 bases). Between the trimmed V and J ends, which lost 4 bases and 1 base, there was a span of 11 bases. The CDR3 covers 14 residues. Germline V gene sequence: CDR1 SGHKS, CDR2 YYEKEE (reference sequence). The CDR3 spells CASSASTGNTEAFF. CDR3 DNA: TGTGCCAGCAGCGCCTCGACAGGGAACACTGAAGCTTTCTTT.

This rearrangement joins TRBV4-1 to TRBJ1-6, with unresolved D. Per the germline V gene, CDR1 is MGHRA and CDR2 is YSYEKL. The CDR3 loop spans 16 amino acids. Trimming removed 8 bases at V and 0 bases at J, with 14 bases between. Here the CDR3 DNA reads TGCGCCAGCGCACGAGGGTCGAGCTCCTATAATTCACCCCTCCACTTT. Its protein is CASARGSSSYNSPLHF.

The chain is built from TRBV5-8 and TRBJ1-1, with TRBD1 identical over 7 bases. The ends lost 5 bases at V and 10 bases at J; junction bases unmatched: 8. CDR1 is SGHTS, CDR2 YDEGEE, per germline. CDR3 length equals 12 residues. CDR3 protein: CASRLGQNGAFF. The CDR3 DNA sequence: TGTGCCAGCAGACTGGGACAGAATGGAGCTTTCTTT.

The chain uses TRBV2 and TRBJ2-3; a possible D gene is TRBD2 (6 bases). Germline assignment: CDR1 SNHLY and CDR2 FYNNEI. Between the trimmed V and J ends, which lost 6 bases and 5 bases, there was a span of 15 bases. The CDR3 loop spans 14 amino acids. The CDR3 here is CASSATTSEDTQYF. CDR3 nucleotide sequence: TGTGCCAGCAGCGCGACGACTAGTGAAGATACGCAGTATTTT.

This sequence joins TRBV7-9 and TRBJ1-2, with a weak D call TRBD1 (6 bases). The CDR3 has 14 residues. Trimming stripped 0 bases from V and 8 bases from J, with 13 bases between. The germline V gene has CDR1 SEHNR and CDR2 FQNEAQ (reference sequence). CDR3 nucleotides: TGTGCCAGCAGCTTAGCGGGGGCCAAAGAGGGCTACACCTTC. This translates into CASSLAGAKEGYTF. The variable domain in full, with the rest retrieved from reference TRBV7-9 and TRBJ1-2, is DTGVSQNPRHKITKRGQNVTFRCDPISEHNRLYWYRQTLGQGPEFLTYFQNEAQLEKSRLLSDRFSAERPKGSFSTLEIQRTEQGDSAMYLCASSLAGAKEGYTFGSGTRLTVV.

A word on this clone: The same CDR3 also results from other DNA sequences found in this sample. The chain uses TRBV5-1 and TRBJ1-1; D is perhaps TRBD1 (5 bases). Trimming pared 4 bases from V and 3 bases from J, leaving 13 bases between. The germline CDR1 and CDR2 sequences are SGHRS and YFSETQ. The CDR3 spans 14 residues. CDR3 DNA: TGCGCCAGCAGCCCCCGGGGGGGTGACACTGAAGCTTTCTTT. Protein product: CASSPRGGDTEAFF.

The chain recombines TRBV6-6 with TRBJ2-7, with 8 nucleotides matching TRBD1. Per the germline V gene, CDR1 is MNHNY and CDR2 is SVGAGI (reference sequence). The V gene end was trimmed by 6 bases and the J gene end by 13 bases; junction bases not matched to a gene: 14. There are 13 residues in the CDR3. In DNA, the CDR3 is TGTGCCAGCAGACCCTCCGGGACAGGAGAAATTTACTTC. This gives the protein CASRPSGTGEIYF.

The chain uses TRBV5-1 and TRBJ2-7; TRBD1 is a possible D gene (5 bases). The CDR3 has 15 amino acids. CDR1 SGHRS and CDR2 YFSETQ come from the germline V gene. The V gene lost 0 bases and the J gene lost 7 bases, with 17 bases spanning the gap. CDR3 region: CASSLGLPQGWEQYF. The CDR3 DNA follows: TGCGCCAGCAGCTTGGGGCTCCCTCAGGGTTGGGAGCAGTACTTC.

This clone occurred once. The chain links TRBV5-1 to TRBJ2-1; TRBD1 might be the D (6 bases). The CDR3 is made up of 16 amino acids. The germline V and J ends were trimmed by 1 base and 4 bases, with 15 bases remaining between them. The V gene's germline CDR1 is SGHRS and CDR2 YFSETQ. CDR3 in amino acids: CASSLQGPPYYNEQFF. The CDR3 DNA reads TGCGCCAGCAGCTTGCAGGGGCCCCCCTATTACAATGAGCAGTTCTTC.

CDR3 DNA: TGTGCCAGCACCCTCGATCGGGCGGGAGGGCCAGATACGCAGTATTTT. This sequence encodes CASTLDRAGGPDTQYF. The V call is TRBV2, the J call TRBJ2-3; 9 bases are a match to TRBD2. The CDR3 contains 16 residues. The V gene's germline CDR1 is SNHLY and CDR2 FYNNEI. J lost 4 bases, V lost 7 bases, and 12 bases had no gene match. Supplemented by reference TRBV2 and TRBJ2-3, the full variable domain reads EPEVTQTPSHQVTQMGQEVILRCVPISNHLYFYWYRQILGQKVEFLVSFYNNEISEKSEIFDDQFSVERPDGSNFTLKIRSTKLEDSAMYFCASTLDRAGGPDTQYFGPGTRLTVL.

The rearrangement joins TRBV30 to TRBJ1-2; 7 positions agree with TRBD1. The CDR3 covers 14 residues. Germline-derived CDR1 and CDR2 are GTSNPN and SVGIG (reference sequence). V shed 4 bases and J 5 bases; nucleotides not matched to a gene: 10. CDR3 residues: CAWTLQGVGYGYTF. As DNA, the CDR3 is TGTGCCTGGACTCTGCAGGGGGTTGGATATGGCTACACCTTC.

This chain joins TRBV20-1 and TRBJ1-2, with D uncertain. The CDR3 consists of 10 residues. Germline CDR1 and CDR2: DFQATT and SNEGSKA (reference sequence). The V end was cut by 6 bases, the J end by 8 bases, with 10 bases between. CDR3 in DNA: TGCAGTGCCCCGGCCGGGGGCTACACCTTC. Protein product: CSAPAGGYTF.

CDR3: CASSYATGDETQYF. In DNA, the CDR3 is TGTGCCAGCAGCTACGCCACGGGGGACGAGACCCAGTACTTC. This chain joins TRBV7-2 and TRBJ2-5, with a weak D call TRBD2 (6 bases). Germline V gene data show CDR1 as SGHTA and CDR2 as FQGNSA. V gave up 4 bases and J gave up 5 bases, with 14 bases separating them. The length of the CDR3 is 14 residues.

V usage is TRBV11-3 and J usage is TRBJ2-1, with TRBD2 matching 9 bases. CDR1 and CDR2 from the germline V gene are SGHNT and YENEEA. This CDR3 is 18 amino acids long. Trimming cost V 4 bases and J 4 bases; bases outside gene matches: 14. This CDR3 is CASSSGLANTPQYNEQFF. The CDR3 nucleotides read TGTGCCAGCAGCTCGGGACTAGCCAATACCCCCCAATACAATGAGCAGTTCTTC.